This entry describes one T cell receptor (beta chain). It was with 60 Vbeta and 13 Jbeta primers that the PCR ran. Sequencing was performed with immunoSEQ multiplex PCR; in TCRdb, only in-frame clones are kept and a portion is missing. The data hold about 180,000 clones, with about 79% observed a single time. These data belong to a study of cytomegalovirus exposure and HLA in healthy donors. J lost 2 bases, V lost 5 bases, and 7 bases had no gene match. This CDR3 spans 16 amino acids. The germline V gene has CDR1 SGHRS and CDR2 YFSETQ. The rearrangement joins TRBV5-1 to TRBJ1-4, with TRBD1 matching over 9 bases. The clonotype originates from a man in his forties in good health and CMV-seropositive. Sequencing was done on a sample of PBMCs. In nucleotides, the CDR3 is TGCGCCAGCAGAACCCAAACAGGGGGCACTAATGAAAAACTGTTTTTT. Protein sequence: CASRTQTGGTNEKLFF.